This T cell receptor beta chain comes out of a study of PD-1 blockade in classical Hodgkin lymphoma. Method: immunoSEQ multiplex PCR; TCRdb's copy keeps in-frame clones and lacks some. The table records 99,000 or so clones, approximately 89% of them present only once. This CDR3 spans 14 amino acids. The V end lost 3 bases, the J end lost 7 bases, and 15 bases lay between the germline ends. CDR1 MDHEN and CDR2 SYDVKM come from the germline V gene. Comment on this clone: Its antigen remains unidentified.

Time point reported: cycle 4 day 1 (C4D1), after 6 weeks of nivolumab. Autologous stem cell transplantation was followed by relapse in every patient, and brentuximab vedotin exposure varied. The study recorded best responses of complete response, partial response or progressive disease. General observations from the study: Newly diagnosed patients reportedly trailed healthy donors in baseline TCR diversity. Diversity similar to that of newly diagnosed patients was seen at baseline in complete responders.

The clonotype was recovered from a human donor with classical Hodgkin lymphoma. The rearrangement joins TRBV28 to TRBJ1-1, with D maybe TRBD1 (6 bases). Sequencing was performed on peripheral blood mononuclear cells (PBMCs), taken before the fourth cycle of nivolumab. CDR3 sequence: CASSLAGQLFEAFF. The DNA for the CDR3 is TGTGCCAGCAGTTTGGCCGGACAGCTATTTGAAGCTTTCTTT.